This record looks at one TCR beta chain sequence and its context. This entry comes from a study of blood T cell repertoires in COVID-19. Study-wide background: Samples of COVID-19 (acute and convalescent) were obtained from the United States, Italy and Spain. From T cells, B-cell-depleted T cells, or PBMCs came the material, which was cDNA or gDNA.

Authors' methods: Estimation of nucleated cell counts relied on the amplification of reference gene primers. The assay was immunoSEQ multiplex PCR, and TCRdb's table has in-frame clones only and misses some. D and trimming were read from the DNA, whereas the V and J calls and clone size are those reported in that table. This sample yields 83,000 or so clones, of which about 88% are seen a single time; 8% belongs to the top ten. This TCR derives from a man at least 80 years old with active or convalescent COVID-19. What was sequenced was peripheral blood.

The CDR3 reads CASSRGQGGRETQYF. CDR3 coding DNA: TGTGCCAGCTCACGCGGACAGGGGGGGAGAGAGACCCAGTACTTC. The gene calls are TRBV18 and TRBJ2-5; 10 bases line up with TRBD1. V lost 4 bases to trimming and J lost 4 bases; unmatched junction nucleotides: 6. This CDR3 is 15 amino acids long. CDR1 is KGHSH, CDR2 LQKENI, per germline.